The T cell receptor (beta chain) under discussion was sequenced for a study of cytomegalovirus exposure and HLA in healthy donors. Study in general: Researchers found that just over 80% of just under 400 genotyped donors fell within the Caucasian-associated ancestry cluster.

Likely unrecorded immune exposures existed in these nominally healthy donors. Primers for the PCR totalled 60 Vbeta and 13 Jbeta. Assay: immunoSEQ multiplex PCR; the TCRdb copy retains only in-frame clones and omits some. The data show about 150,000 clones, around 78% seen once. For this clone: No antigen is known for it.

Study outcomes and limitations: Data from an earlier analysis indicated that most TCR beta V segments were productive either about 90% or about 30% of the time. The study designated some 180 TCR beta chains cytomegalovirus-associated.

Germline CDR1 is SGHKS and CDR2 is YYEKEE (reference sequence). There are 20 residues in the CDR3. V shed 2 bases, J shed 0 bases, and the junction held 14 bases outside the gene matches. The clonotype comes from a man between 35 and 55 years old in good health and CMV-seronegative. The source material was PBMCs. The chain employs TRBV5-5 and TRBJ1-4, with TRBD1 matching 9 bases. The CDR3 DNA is TGTGCCAGCAGCTTCTTTCCCGGGACAGGGAGTGTTGCAACTAATGAAAAACTGTTTTTT. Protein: CASSFFPGTGSVATNEKLFF. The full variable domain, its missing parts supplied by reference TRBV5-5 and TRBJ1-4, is DAGVTQSPTHLIKTRGQQVTLRCSPISGHKSVSWYQQVLGQGPQFIFQYYEKEERGRGNFPDRFSARQFPNYSSELNVNALLLGDSALYLCASSFFPGTGSVATNEKLFFGSGTQLSVL.